Listed here are 8 T cell receptor beta chains from one sample, sequenced in a study of cytomegalovirus exposure and HLA in healthy donors. Primers for the PCR totalled 60 Vbeta and 13 Jbeta. The assay was immunoSEQ multiplex PCR, and TCRdb's table has in-frame clones only and misses some. The table shows roughly 120,000 clones, with about 80% occurring only once. The sample was PBMCs. The receptors originated from a young man in good health and CMV-seronegative.

The chain combines TRBV5-4 with TRBJ2-3; tentatively, D is TRBD2 (6 bases). In germline, CDR1 is SGHNT, CDR2 YYREEE (reference sequence). V lost 2 bases to trimming and J lost 5 bases, with 15 bases between them. The CDR3 spans 15 residues. CDR3 sequence (DNA): TGTGCCAGCAGCTTACTAGCCCCAGAGGGAGATACGCAGTATTTT. Protein: CASSLLAPEGDTQYF.

The J gene is TRBJ2-2, the V gene TRBV27; D might be TRBD1 (6 bases). The germline CDR1 and CDR2 sequences are MNHEY and SMNVEV (reference sequence). Trimming took 6 bases from V and 6 from J, leaving 17 bases between them. The CDR3 totals 15 residues. The CDR3 nucleotides read TGTGCCAGCAGCCTAGGGACAAGCGGTTCCGGGGAGCTGTTTTTT. It yields the protein CASSLGTSGSGELFF.

V gene TRBV5-6 combines with J gene TRBJ2-5; 8 nucleotides agree with TRBD1. This CDR3 has 13 residues. Germline CDR1 and CDR2: SGHDT and YYEEEE. Trimming removed 6 bases from V and 3 bases from J; junction bases left unmatched: 4. DNA for the CDR3: TGTGCCAGCACCCTGACAGGGGAAGAGACCCAGTACTTC. Translation: CASTLTGEETQYF.

The rearrangement joins TRBV7-6 to TRBJ2-7; 8 nucleotides agree with TRBD1. The V gene end was trimmed by 5 bases and the J gene end by 1 base; junction bases not matched to a gene: 13. The CDR3 is 17 residues long. The germline gives CDR1 SGHVS, CDR2 FNYEAQ. The CDR3 spells CASSNPYSDRESYEQYF. CDR3 sequence (DNA): TGTGCCAGCAGCAACCCATACTCGGACAGGGAGTCCTACGAGCAGTACTTC.

The chain combines TRBV18 with TRBJ2-3; TRBD1 aligns across 11 bases. The CDR3 sequence is 16 residues long. V gave up 3 bases and J gave up 8 bases; unmatched junction bases: 10. The germline gives CDR1 KGHSH, CDR2 LQKENI. CDR3 sequence: CASSPAGTGGIGTQYF. DNA for the CDR3: TGTGCCAGCTCACCTGCCGGGACAGGGGGTATAGGTACGCAGTATTTT.

This clone appeared a single time. J is TRBJ1-2 and V is TRBV28; perhaps TRBD1 as D (5 bases). The V end was cut by 4 bases, the J end by 7 bases, with 16 bases between. This CDR3 region has 14 residues. Germline assignment: CDR1 MDHEN and CDR2 SYDVKM. The CDR3 sequence: CASSSRGGWRGYTF. Written as DNA, the CDR3 is TGTGCCAGCAGTTCCCGGGGGGGATGGCGTGGCTACACCTTC.

The chain employs TRBV6-1 and TRBJ2-3; TRBD2 is a possible D gene (5 bases). The CDR3 length is 13 residues. V was clipped by 5 bases and J by 3 bases, with 9 bases between them. The germline V gene encodes CDR1 MNHNS and CDR2 SASEGT. The CDR3 coding sequence is TGTGCCAGCAGTCCCGGGGTTACAGATACGCAGTATTTT. Its protein is CASSPGVTDTQYF.

Comments on this clone: One end of the junction varies from germline; a read error may be responsible. The V call is TRBV6-5, the J call TRBJ1-2; D ambiguous. The CDR3 spans 14 residues. Germline loops: CDR1 MNHEY, CDR2 SVGAGI. The CDR3 DNA sequence: TGTGCCAGCAGTTACGGGTACTTAGGTCTCGACTACCCCTTC. Residues: CASSYGYLGLDYPF.